The present T cell receptor (beta chain) was sequenced within a study of T-cell memory formation after mild COVID-19. TCRdb called the 5' RACE reads again in MiXCR, with one record for every CDR3 protein. Of around 180,000 distinct CDR3 sequences in the sample, more than 15% were seen once. V shed 2 bases and J shed 2 bases, with 15 bases lying between them. There are 16 residues in the CDR3. In germline, CDR1 is KGHSH, CDR2 LQKENI. This sequence was found in an adult woman who had mild COVID-19 (a few samples of this study predate the infection). Cell type and time point are not known. The rearrangement uses TRBV18 and TRBJ2-5; D not resolved. The sample was PBMCs or a T cell subset sorted from them (not recorded which). The CDR3 DNA follows: TGTGCCAGCTCACCATTGGCACTTCCCCTACAAGAGACCCAGTACTTC. It is translated as CASSPLALPLQETQYF.